Presented here are 20 T cell receptor beta chains from one specimen sequenced in a study of cytomegalovirus exposure and HLA in healthy donors. The PCR had 60 Vbeta and 13 Jbeta primers. TCRdb's table, derived via immunoSEQ multiplex PCR, lists solely in-frame clones and lacks some. The table includes about 80,000 clones, 60% to 80% detected once. Sequenced material: PBMCs. The origin of the receptors is a woman aged 35 to 49 in good health and CMV-seropositive.

This clone was counted between two and nine times. This chain links TRBV21-1 with TRBJ2-7; whether TRBD1, the table's D call, matches the DNA was not checked. TRBV21-1 is deemed a pseudogene. This CDR3 spans 14 amino acids. The CDR3 reads CAGFWTGRPYEQYF. The CDR3 DNA is TGTGCCGGTTTTTGGACAGGGAGACCCTACGAGCAGTACTTC.

This clone has more than one count but fewer than ten. The chain links TRBV30 to TRBJ1-5; TRBD1 matches 7 bases. The CDR3 covers 14 residues. V lost 3 bases, J lost 2 bases, and 4 bases stayed unmatched. Germline loops: CDR1 GTSNPN, CDR2 SVGIG (reference sequence). The CDR3 region is CAWSGQVGNQPQHF. The CDR3 DNA reads TGTGCCTGGAGCGGACAGGTAGGCAATCAGCCCCAGCATTTT.

The chain employs TRBV29-1 and TRBJ2-3; the D is unclear. CDR1 and CDR2 (germline): SQVTM, ANQGSEA. The V gene lost 6 bases and the J gene lost 0 bases, with 19 bases spanning the gap. CDR3 size: 16 residues. CDR3 sequence reads: CSVPRWSSLSTDTQYF. The DNA of the CDR3 is TGCAGCGTGCCCCGGTGGTCGTCGCTGAGCACAGATACGCAGTATTTT.

This chain uses TRBV28 with TRBJ2-3; 12 nucleotides agree with TRBD2. The V segment lost 6 bases and the J segment 11 bases; nucleotides outside the gene matches: 21. CDR1 is MDHEN and CDR2 is SYDVKM in the germline V gene. The CDR3 sequence is 18 residues long. CDR3 region: CASRPLAGGPRIGVWQYF. The CDR3 bases are TGTGCCAGCAGACCGCTAGCGGGAGGGCCAAGGATTGGGGTGTGGCAGTATTTT.

This clone was detected once. The chain joins TRBV5-1 to TRBJ2-6; 7 nucleotides align to TRBD1. Germline V gene data show CDR1 as SGHRS and CDR2 as YFSETQ. The V gene end was trimmed by 9 bases and the J gene end by 0 bases; junction bases not matched to a gene: 3. The CDR3 is 14 residues long. CDR3 residues: CATRDSSGANVLTF. CDR3 sequence (DNA): TGCGCCACTAGGGACAGCTCTGGGGCCAACGTCCTGACTTTC. Filled out from reference TRBV5-1 and TRBJ2-6, the complete variable domain reads KAGVTQTPRYLIKTRGQQVTLSCSPISGHRSVSWYQQTPGQGLQFLFEYFSETQRNKGNFPGRFSGRQFSNSRSEMNVSTLELGDSALYLCATRDSSGANVLTFGAGSRLTVL.

The chain recombines TRBV28 with TRBJ1-4; 9 bases are shared with TRBD1. Unmatched junction bases numbered 9, after V lost 5 bases and J lost 8 bases. The CDR3 is 15 amino acids. Germline CDR1 and CDR2: MDHEN and SYDVKM. The CDR3 DNA reads as TGTGCCAGCAGTAATACAGGGGGCAGAGGCGAAAAACTGTTTTTT. This codes for CASSNTGGRGEKLFF.

This chain connects TRBV5-1 to TRBJ2-3; D possibly corresponds to TRBD1 (5 bases). Trimming removed 0 bases from V and 0 bases from J, with 14 bases in between. CDR1 and CDR2 from the germline V gene are SGHRS and YFSETQ. This CDR3 is built from 17 residues. CDR3: CASSLAGSRVSTDTQYF. CDR3 coding DNA: TGCGCCAGCAGCTTGGCCGGTAGCAGGGTAAGCACAGATACGCAGTATTTT.

This clone has only a few counts. V is TRBV6-5 and J is TRBJ2-3; weak D call: TRBD2 (5 bases). This CDR3 spans 15 amino acids. The V end was cut by 5 bases, the J end by 0 bases, with 12 bases between. Germline V gives CDR1 MNHEY, CDR2 SVGAGI. The CDR3 here is CASSKPSGSTDTQYF. The CDR3 nucleotides read TGTGCCAGCAGTAAACCCTCGGGGAGCACAGATACGCAGTATTTT.

The chain uses TRBV29-1 and TRBJ2-1, with D perhaps TRBD2 (5 bases). Trimming left V 0 bases short and J 1 base short, with 16 bases between. Looked up from germline, CDR1 is SQVTM and CDR2 is ANQGSEA. The CDR3 extends over 17 amino acids. The chain's CDR3 is CSVEDPRLAGSYNEQFF. The CDR3 DNA reads TGCAGCGTTGAAGACCCGAGGCTAGCTGGTTCCTACAATGAGCAGTTCTTC.

V gene TRBV2 combines with J gene TRBJ2-3, with 7 positions matching TRBD2. V dropped 6 bases and J dropped 5; count of bases not matched to a gene: 8. There are 14 residues in the CDR3. Germline CDR1 and CDR2: SNHLY and FYNNEI. The CDR3 nucleotides are TGTGCCAGCAGGCGTCGACTAGCAGTAGATACGCAGTATTTT. Its translation is CASRRRLAVDTQYF. Together with reference TRBV2 and TRBJ2-3, the CDR3 gives the full variable domain: EPEVTQTPSHQVTQMGQEVILRCVPISNHLYFYWYRQILGQKVEFLVSFYNNEISEKSEIFDDQFSVERPDGSNFTLKIRSTKLEDSAMYFCASRRRLAVDTQYFGPGTRLTVL.

V gene TRBV5-1 combines with J gene TRBJ1-2; D ambiguous. The ends were cut back, 1 base at V and 6 bases at J, with 10 bases in the middle. This CDR3 spans 13 amino acids. CDR1 and CDR2 from the germline V gene are SGHRS and YFSETQ. The CDR3 bases are TGCGCCAGCAGCTTGAAACAGAGTCATGGCTACACCTTC. This translates into CASSLKQSHGYTF.

This chain joins TRBV30 and TRBJ2-1; D remains ambiguous. The V gene lost 5 bases and the J gene lost 2 bases, with 13 bases spanning the gap. There are 14 residues in the CDR3. Germline V CDR1 and CDR2: GTSNPN, SVGIG (reference sequence). The CDR3: CAWARGITYNEQFF. CDR3 nucleotide sequence: TGTGCCTGGGCCAGAGGAATTACCTACAATGAGCAGTTCTTC.

Written as DNA, the CDR3 is TGTGCCAGCAGCCCGGTAAAGACTGAAGCTTTCTTT. Its protein product is CASSPVKTEAFF. The chain uses TRBV28 and TRBJ1-1; D not certain. V lost 6 bases and J 5 bases, leaving 10 bases between the germline ends. Looked up from germline, CDR1 is MDHEN and CDR2 is SYDVKM. CDR3 length equals 12 residues.

The gene calls are TRBV5-1 and TRBJ1-1; 7 bases are shared with TRBD1. In germline, CDR1 is SGHRS, CDR2 YFSETQ. Unmatched junction bases numbered 8, after V lost 3 bases and J lost 3 bases. The CDR3 sequence is 15 residues long. CDR3 amino acids: CASSSDDRAYTEAFF. CDR3 nucleotide sequence: TGCGCCAGCAGCTCAGACGACAGGGCTTACACTGAAGCTTTCTTT. Based on the CDR3 plus reference TRBV5-1 and TRBJ1-1, the full variable domain is KAGVTQTPRYLIKTRGQQVTLSCSPISGHRSVSWYQQTPGQGLQFLFEYFSETQRNKGNFPGRFSGRQFSNSRSEMNVSTLELGDSALYLCASSSDDRAYTEAFFGQGTRLTVV.

This clone has a single count. The chain joins TRBV5-4 to TRBJ1-1; tentatively, D is TRBD1 (6 bases). Germline CDR1 and CDR2: SGHNT and YYREEE (reference sequence). This CDR3 has 15 residues. V gave up 0 bases and J gave up 3 bases, with 12 bases separating them. The CDR3 sequence is CASSLGGSGDTEAFF. CDR3 nucleotide sequence: TGTGCCAGCAGCTTGGGGGGTTCAGGGGACACTGAAGCTTTCTTT.

Only a few counts were recorded for this clone. This chain connects TRBV6-1 to TRBJ2-1; 8 nucleotides align to TRBD2. The V segment lost 2 bases and the J segment 3 bases; nucleotides outside the gene matches: 3. Germline lookup yields CDR1 MNHNS and CDR2 SASEGT. The CDR3 consists of 15 residues. CDR3 residues: CASSESAGDYNEQFF. The CDR3 DNA sequence: TGTGCCAGCAGTGAATCAGCGGGGGACTACAATGAGCAGTTCTTC.

This sequence joins TRBV10-2 and TRBJ2-7, with 10 bases lining up with TRBD2. The V gene's germline CDR1 is WSHSY and CDR2 SAAADI. The V and J ends lost 7 bases and 5 bases, in that order; junction bases with no gene match: 11. The CDR3 runs 15 residues. The CDR3 region has the DNA TGCGCCAGCAAGAAACTAGCGGGACGGTTCGACGAGCAGTACTTC. This translates into CASKKLAGRFDEQYF.

V and J are TRBV9 and TRBJ2-7; D not certain. Trimming pared 1 base from V and 1 base from J, leaving 9 bases between. This CDR3 has 14 residues. CDR1 and CDR2 from the germline V gene are SGDLS and YYNGEE. DNA for the CDR3: TGTGCCAGCAGCGTATCGGTGACATCCTACGAGCAGTACTTC. Its protein is CASSVSVTSYEQYF.

The chain carries TRBV7-2 and TRBJ2-3, with D perhaps TRBD2 (6 bases). Trimming stripped 4 bases from V and 2 bases from J, with 13 bases between. Germline values: CDR1 SGHTA, CDR2 FQGNSA. The CDR3 spans 15 residues. CDR3: CASSSQGGNTDTQYF. CDR3 in DNA: TGTGCCAGCAGCTCACAAGGAGGGAACACAGATACGCAGTATTTT. Full variable domain (rest looked up from reference TRBV7-2 and TRBJ2-3): GAGVSQSPSNKVTEKGKDVELRCDPISGHTALYWYRQSLGQGLEFLIYFQGNSAPDKSGLPSDRFSAERTGGSVSTLTIQRTQQEDSAVYLCASSSQGGNTDTQYFGPGTRLTVL.

About this clone itself: Relative to the germline gene, one junction end is altered; a read error may explain this. The rearrangement links TRBV5-6 to TRBJ1-5; maybe TRBD1 (6 bases). The CDR3 has 15 residues. Germline V gives CDR1 SGHDT, CDR2 YYEEEE. CDR3 sequence: CASSRTGWGNQPQNF. The CDR3 region has the DNA TGTGCCAGCAGTCGAACAGGGTGGGGCAATCAGCCCCAGAATTTT.